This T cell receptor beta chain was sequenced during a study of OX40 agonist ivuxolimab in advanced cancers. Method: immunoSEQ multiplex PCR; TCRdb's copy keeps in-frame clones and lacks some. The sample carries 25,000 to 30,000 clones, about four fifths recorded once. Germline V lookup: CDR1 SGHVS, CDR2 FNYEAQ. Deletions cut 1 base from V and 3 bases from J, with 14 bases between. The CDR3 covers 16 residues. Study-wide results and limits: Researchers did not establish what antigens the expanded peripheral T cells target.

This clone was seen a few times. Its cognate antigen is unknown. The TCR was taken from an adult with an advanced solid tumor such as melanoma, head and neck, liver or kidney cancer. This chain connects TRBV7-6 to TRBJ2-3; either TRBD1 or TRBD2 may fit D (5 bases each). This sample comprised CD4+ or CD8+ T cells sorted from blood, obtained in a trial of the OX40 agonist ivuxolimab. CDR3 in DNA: TGTGCCAGCAGCTTAGGCGCCCTGGGGGTGACAGATACGCAGTATTTT. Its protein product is CASSLGALGVTDTQYF.